One sample yielded the 15 T cell receptor beta chains listed below, sequenced in a study of identical twins. TCRdb reprocessed the 5' RACE reads via MiXCR and lists one record per CDR3 protein. Of 500,000 to 650,000 distinct CDR3 sequences in the sample, 7% to 7.5% were seen once. The sample was also reused in another study, on yellow fever vaccine responses in identical twins.

The sequencing sample was made of PBMCs. These receptors all stem from a young woman in good health.

In its sample, this clonotype was seen a few times. The J gene is TRBJ2-7, the V gene TRBV5-1; 13 bases are a match to TRBD2. Per the germline V gene, CDR1 is SGHRS and CDR2 is YFSETQ. After removal of 0 bases from V and 0 bases from J, the junction contained 3 bases not matched to a gene. The CDR3 is 17 amino acids. CDR3: CASSLGGLAGNSYEQYF. The CDR3 DNA is TGCGCCAGCAGCTTGGGGGGACTAGCGGGGAACTCCTACGAGCAGTACTTC.

This clonotype was observed many times. The J gene is TRBJ1-5, the V gene TRBV10-3; possibly TRBD1 for D (6 bases). The CDR3 spans 15 residues. The germline CDR1 and CDR2 sequences are ENHRY and SYGVKD. V shed 2 bases and J shed 6 bases, with 14 bases lying between them. The CDR3 loop reads CAISERSGEGQPQHF. In nucleotides, the CDR3 is TGTGCCATCAGTGAGAGATCAGGGGAAGGTCAGCCCCAGCATTTT.

This clonotype has a count of ten or more. The chain employs TRBV6-2 or TRBV6-3 and TRBJ2-1, with TRBD2 as a possible D gene (7 bases). CDR1 and CDR2 from the germline V gene are MNHEY and SVGEGT. V was pared by 4 bases and J by 6 bases, with 19 bases between. CDR3 size: 16 residues. CDR3 nucleotide sequence: TGTGCCAGCAGTTCTGGCTGGGGGGGCTTGATCAATGAGCAGTTCTTC. This codes for CASSSGWGGLINEQFF.

This clonotype was counted many times. The rearrangement joins TRBV3-1 to TRBJ2-5; possible D gene TRBD2, 5 bases. The length of the CDR3 is 13 residues. V was pared by 4 bases and J by 5 bases, with 11 bases between. From germline, CDR1 is LGHDT and CDR2 YNNKEL (reference sequence). CDR3 region: CASSLQRMETQYF. DNA of the CDR3: TGTGCCAGCAGCCTCCAGCGGATGGAGACCCAGTACTTC.

This clonotype was counted at least ten times. The gene calls are TRBV9 and TRBJ2-2; D call uncertain. The germline V and J ends were trimmed by 0 bases and 5 bases, with 2 bases remaining between them. Germline V gene data show CDR1 as SGDLS and CDR2 as YYNGEE. The CDR3 is made up of 12 amino acids. In DNA form, the CDR3 reads TGTGCCAGCAGCGTAGATACCGGGGAGCTGTTTTTT. Translated: CASSVDTGELFF.

This clonotype was observed a handful of times. The chain uses TRBV7-6 and TRBJ2-1; no firm D call. The CDR3 sequence is 12 residues long. V lost 5 bases and J 2 bases, leaving 4 bases between the germline ends. Germline V gene lookup returns CDR1 SGHVS and CDR2 FNYEAQ. The CDR3 DNA sequence: TGTGCCAGCAGCGTAACCTACAATGAGCAGTTCTTC. This sequence encodes CASSVTYNEQFF.

The chain employs TRBV20-1 and TRBJ2-5; D may be TRBD1 or TRBD2 (5 bases each). This CDR3 has 12 amino acids. Germline assignment: CDR1 DFQATT and CDR2 SNEGSKA (reference sequence). The CDR3 DNA sequence: TGCAGCCCTGGGGGTTACGGAGAGACCCAGTACTTC. It is translated as CSPGGYGETQYF.

This clonotype occurred many times. J is TRBJ1-1 and V is TRBV7-9; D possibly corresponds to TRBD1 (6 bases). Germline V gives CDR1 SEHNR, CDR2 FQNEAQ (reference sequence). V lost 5 bases and J lost 1, with 11 bases in between. This CDR3 region has 14 residues. CDR3 bases: TGTGCCAGCAGCCCCACGGGGGCGAACACTGAAGCTTTCTTT. Amino acids: CASSPTGANTEAFF.

In this sample, this clonotype turned up a few times. This chain joins TRBV29-1 and TRBJ2-3; D gene uncertain. Looked up from germline, CDR1 is SQVTM and CDR2 is ANQGSEA. Trimming cost V 7 bases and J 0 bases, with 11 bases left between them. This CDR3 has 13 amino acids. CDR3 in amino acids: CSARLGSTDTQYF. CDR3 bases: TGCAGCGCTAGGTTAGGGAGCACAGATACGCAGTATTTT.

This clonotype was counted between two and nine times. The chain uses TRBV5-6 and TRBJ2-5; 7 positions agree with TRBD1. Germline trimming cut 4 bases from V and 2 bases from J; bases unmatched to any gene: 8. The CDR3 is 15 residues long. Germline loops: CDR1 SGHDT, CDR2 YYEEEE. In DNA form, the CDR3 reads TGTGCCAGCAGCCGACCACAGGGGTCACAAGAGACCCAGTACTTC. This translates into CASSRPQGSQETQYF.

The CDR3 region has the DNA TGTGCCAGCAGCTTAAAGCGAGCGGGGAACTACAATGAGCAGTTCTTC. It translates to CASSLKRAGNYNEQFF. The chain recombines TRBV7-9 with TRBJ2-1, with 7 bases aligning to TRBD2. Germline V lookup: CDR1 SEHNR, CDR2 FQNEAQ (reference sequence). The CDR3 extends over 16 amino acids. With V trimmed by 2 bases and J by 3 bases, 7 bases remained unmatched.

This clonotype was picked up many times. This chain joins TRBV10-3 and TRBJ2-3; D gene ambiguous. Germline V lookup: CDR1 ENHRY, CDR2 SYGVKD. V was shortened by 3 bases and J by 0 bases, with 10 bases between the two germline ends. The CDR3 has 15 residues. DNA of the CDR3: TGTGCCATCAGTGAAAGGTCGTCGAGCACAGATACGCAGTATTTT. Its translation is CAISERSSSTDTQYF.

V is TRBV5-1 and J is TRBJ1-1; D possibly corresponds to TRBD1 (5 bases). The CDR3 is 15 residues long. V dropped 3 bases and J dropped 5 bases, with 17 bases sitting between them. Germline V gene data show CDR1 as SGHRS and CDR2 as YFSETQ. The CDR3 sequence is CASSSEGQTRTEAFF. The CDR3 DNA follows: TGCGCCAGCAGCTCGGAAGGACAAACTAGGACTGAAGCTTTCTTT.

This clonotype was seen repeatedly, ten times or more. The rearrangement uses TRBV29-1 and TRBJ2-5, with 7 bases lining up with TRBD2. Germline loops: CDR1 SQVTM, CDR2 ANQGSEA. CDR3 size: 13 residues. The V gene end was trimmed by 4 bases and the J gene end by 3 bases; junction bases not matched to a gene: 5. CDR3 DNA sequence: TGCAGCGTTGTCGAACTAGCGAAAGAGACCCAGTACTTC. Translated: CSVVELAKETQYF.

This clonotype has ten or more counts. The chain links TRBV20-1 to TRBJ1-5, with a weak D call TRBD1 (5 bases). The CDR3 runs 14 residues. Trimming pared 7 bases from V and 1 base from J, leaving 14 bases between. Germline CDR1 DFQATT, CDR2 SNEGSKA (reference sequence). The CDR3 coding sequence is TGCAGTGTCGAACGGACACGCAGCAATCAGCCCCAGCATTTT. Amino acids: CSVERTRSNQPQHF.